This T cell receptor beta chain was sequenced in a study of beta chain features in type 1 diabetes. Study details: Examined across all samples were roughly 110,000,000 sorted cells.

The CDR3 spans 15 residues. V lost 5 bases and J lost 5; bases outside the gene matches: 11. Germline assignment: CDR1 SGHTA and CDR2 FQGNSA. Investigators reverse transcribed all isolated RNA, so they sequenced expressed TCRB transcripts. TCRdb's copy holds only in-frame clones and misses some; the assay was immunoSEQ multiplex PCR. Of over 500,000 clones in the sample, about a sixth were seen once. The rearrangement uses TRBV7-2 and TRBJ2-7; 8 nucleotides line up with TRBD2. The source is a man aged 18 to 29 in good health. The source material was naive CD4+ T cells from blood. In DNA, the CDR3 is TGTGCCAGCAGCCCCACATCCCGGGGGGGTAACGAGCAGTACTTC. Translating it yields CASSPTSRGGNEQYF.